The 20 T cell receptor beta chains below were found in one sample sequenced in a study of shared clonotypes between healthy human individuals. Assay used: immunoSEQ multiplex PCR; TCRdb lists only in-frame clones, some missing. The table includes some 2.3 million clones, roughly 93% detected once. The sample was naive CD4+ T cells from PBMCs. This sample's subset: CD45RA+ positively selected. These receptors all stem from a man aged 18 to 30 in good health. Some clones in this sample may be carry-over from other donors' samples.

With respect to this clone: Other nucleotide sequences in the sample specify the same CDR3. This chain joins TRBV19 and TRBJ1-1; D gene ambiguous. Trimming took off 0 bases at V and 8 bases at J, with 4 bases between the two ends. The CDR3 loop spans 11 amino acids. Germline V lookup: CDR1 LNHDA, CDR2 SQIVND (reference sequence). CDR3 region: CASSIDTEAFF. Here the CDR3 DNA reads TGTGCCAGTAGTATAGATACCGAAGCTTTCTTT.

The V call is TRBV18, the J call TRBJ1-2; 9 bases map to TRBD1. CDR3 length equals 16 residues. Looked up from germline, CDR1 is KGHSH and CDR2 is LQKENI. Losses at the gene ends were 2 bases for V and 1 base for J; bases not matched to a gene: 5. Here the CDR3 reads CASSPGGTGINYGYTF. The CDR3 DNA reads as TGTGCCAGCTCACCAGGCGGGACAGGGATTAACTATGGCTACACCTTC.

This clone was detected only once. The chain combines TRBV28 with TRBJ2-7, with D perhaps TRBD1 (5 bases). The V end lost 2 bases, the J end lost 3 bases, and 11 bases lay between the germline ends. CDR1 is MDHEN and CDR2 is SYDVKM in the germline V gene. The CDR3 has 14 amino acids. The CDR3 spells CASSLVSRDYEQYF. The CDR3 bases are TGTGCCAGCAGTTTAGTCTCCAGGGACTACGAGCAGTACTTC.

The chain joins TRBV4-1 to TRBJ2-1; 13 nucleotides match TRBD2. The CDR3 is 16 amino acids. V dropped 9 bases and J dropped 7; count of bases not matched to a gene: 12. In germline, CDR1 is MGHRA, CDR2 YSYEKL. The CDR3 reads CASTGLAGVSRNEQFF. CDR3 nucleotides: TGCGCCAGTACCGGACTAGCGGGAGTCTCTCGGAATGAGCAGTTCTTC.

The chain combines TRBV27 with TRBJ1-2, with D maybe TRBD1 (5 bases). V lost 2 bases and J 4 bases, leaving 14 bases between the germline ends. The CDR3 sequence is 15 residues long. The V gene's germline CDR1 is MNHEY and CDR2 SMNVEV (reference sequence). The CDR3 here is CASSLRVGRGYGYTF. CDR3 bases: TGTGCCAGCAGTTTAAGGGTGGGGCGCGGCTATGGCTACACCTTC.

This chain connects TRBV6-1 to TRBJ1-3, with D possibly TRBD1 on 5 matching bases. Germline V gene data show CDR1 as MNHNS and CDR2 as SASEGT. V was clipped by 2 bases and J by 1 base, with 6 bases between them. The CDR3 has 14 amino acids. The CDR3 sequence: CASSEKGSGNTIYF. CDR3 nucleotides: TGTGCCAGCAGTGAAAAGGGGTCTGGAAACACCATATATTTT.

The J gene is TRBJ2-5, the V gene TRBV30; D remains unclear. Germline values: CDR1 GTSNPN, CDR2 SVGIG (reference sequence). This CDR3 has 16 residues. V gave up 3 bases and J gave up 2 bases, with 19 bases separating them. CDR3 nucleotide sequence: TGTGCCTGGAGCGCACCCAATACGCTCACGCAAGAGACCCAGTACTTC. Its translation: CAWSAPNTLTQETQYF.

The chain uses TRBV28 and TRBJ1-6, with TRBD1 matching 9 bases. With V trimmed by 4 bases and J by 5 bases, 9 bases remained unmatched. Germline loops: CDR1 MDHEN, CDR2 SYDVKM. This CDR3 is 17 amino acids long. The CDR3 nucleotides are TGTGCCAGCAGTTCGGGGGCGGGACAGGGAAATAATTCACCCCTCCACTTT. It codes for CASSSGAGQGNNSPLHF. Together with reference TRBV28 and TRBJ1-6, the CDR3 gives the full variable domain: DVKVTQSSRYLVKRTGEKVFLECVQDMDHENMFWYRQDPGLGLRLIYFSYDVKMKEKGDIPEGYSVSREKKERFSLILESASTNQTSMYLCASSSGAGQGNNSPLHFGNGTRLTVT.

This chain connects TRBV29-1 to TRBJ2-7; 7 bases agree with TRBD2. The germline CDR1 and CDR2 sequences are SQVTM and ANQGSEA. V trimming: 3 bases; J trimming: 2 bases; junction bases outside the gene matches: 4. There are 13 residues in the CDR3. The CDR3 nucleotides read TGCAGCGTTGAGGGGGGGACTACCTACGAGCAGTACTTC. It is translated as CSVEGGTTYEQYF.

In DNA form, the CDR3 reads TGTGCCAGCAGCCCACGAACTAGCTCGGTCTACGAGCAGTACTTC. Translation: CASSPRTSSVYEQYF. The gene calls are TRBV11-2 and TRBJ2-7; a possible D gene is TRBD2 (6 bases). CDR3 length: 15 residues. Germline V lookup: CDR1 SGHAT, CDR2 FQNNGV. Trimming stripped 5 bases from V and 3 bases from J, with 17 bases between.

This chain joins TRBV2 and TRBJ1-2; 9 bases fit TRBD1. Losses at the gene ends were 6 bases for V and 8 bases for J; bases not matched to a gene: 7. Germline V gene sequence: CDR1 SNHLY, CDR2 FYNNEI. CDR3 length: 13 residues. The CDR3 DNA follows: TGTGCCAGCAGGTCCGGGACAGGGAGAGGCTACACCTTC. Its protein is CASRSGTGRGYTF.

The gene calls are TRBV5-6 and TRBJ2-2; tentatively, D is TRBD1 or TRBD2 (5 bases each). V gave up 0 bases and J gave up 4 bases, with 16 bases separating them. The CDR3 has 17 residues. Germline V gene lookup returns CDR1 SGHDT and CDR2 YYEEEE. The CDR3 sequence is CASSLGGGRGVTGELFF. CDR3 sequence (DNA): TGTGCCAGCAGCTTGGGAGGAGGACGAGGGGTCACCGGGGAGCTGTTTTTT.

The CDR3 loop is CASSWGLAGGPADEQFF. CDR3 nucleotide sequence: TGCGCCAGCAGCTGGGGATTAGCGGGAGGGCCTGCAGATGAGCAGTTCTTC. This rearrangement joins TRBV5-1 to TRBJ2-1, with 11 bases identical to TRBD2. J was trimmed by 8 bases and V by 3 bases; bases with no gene match: 13. Germline V gene sequence: CDR1 SGHRS, CDR2 YFSETQ. The CDR3 covers 17 residues.

This chain joins TRBV6-5 and TRBJ2-3; 12 bases agree with TRBD2. Germline V gene data show CDR1 as MNHEY and CDR2 as SVGAGI. The J segment lost 2 bases and the V segment lost 2 bases, leaving 2 bases of the junction unmatched. This CDR3 is 16 amino acids long. CDR3 nucleotide sequence: TGTGCCAGCAGTTACCGACTAGCGGGAGCCACAGATACGCAGTATTTT. Amino acids: CASSYRLAGATDTQYF.

The V gene is TRBV10-3, the J gene TRBJ1-2; possibly TRBD1 for D (5 bases). The CDR3 spans 13 residues. The V and J ends lost 7 bases and 8 bases respectively, with 17 bases between them. Germline V gene data show CDR1 as ENHRY and CDR2 as SYGVKD. CDR3 DNA: TGTGCCATCAACACTGCGGGGGGTGACGGCTACACCTTC. Encoded protein: CAINTAGGDGYTF.

This chain connects TRBV5-4 to TRBJ2-5; 8 bases match TRBD2. After removal of 4 bases from V and 4 bases from J, the junction contained 6 bases not matched to a gene. CDR1 and CDR2 from the germline V gene are SGHNT and YYREEE (reference sequence). The CDR3 runs to 14 residues. CDR3 sequence reads: CASSLSGSLETQYF. CDR3 DNA: TGTGCCAGCAGCCTGAGCGGGAGTCTAGAGACCCAGTACTTC.

The V and J genes are TRBV2 and TRBJ2-1; 7 bases fit TRBD2. Germline assignment: CDR1 SNHLY and CDR2 FYNNEI. The CDR3 is made up of 14 amino acids. V dropped 4 bases and J dropped 4; count of bases not matched to a gene: 4. The CDR3 nucleotides read TGTGCCAGCAGTGCGACTAGCAGATACAATGAGCAGTTCTTC. It yields the protein CASSATSRYNEQFF.

As regards this clone: Distinct nucleotide sequences in the sample also encode this CDR3. The rearrangement links TRBV5-1 to TRBJ2-3, with 7 positions matching TRBD2. Germline values: CDR1 SGHRS, CDR2 YFSETQ. The V and J ends lost 3 bases and 6 bases, in that order; junction bases with no gene match: 1. The CDR3 totals 12 residues. In DNA, the CDR3 is TGCGCCAGCAGCTCCGGGGGGGATACGCAGTATTTT. Protein sequence: CASSSGGDTQYF. Together with reference TRBV5-1 and TRBJ2-3, the CDR3 gives the full variable domain: KAGVTQTPRYLIKTRGQQVTLSCSPISGHRSVSWYQQTPGQGLQFLFEYFSETQRNKGNFPGRFSGRQFSNSRSEMNVSTLELGDSALYLCASSSGGDTQYFGPGTRLTVL.

The CDR3 sequence: CASSFDRDEKLFF. CDR3 nucleotides: TGTGCCAGCAGCTTTGACAGGGATGAAAAACTGTTTTTT. The gene calls are TRBV7-2 and TRBJ1-4; 7 bases are a match to TRBD1. Germline CDR1 SGHTA, CDR2 FQGNSA. The ends lost 3 bases at V and 6 bases at J; junction bases unmatched: 1. The CDR3 has 13 residues.

The gene calls are TRBV4-2 and TRBJ1-2, with a weak D call TRBD1 (5 bases). Per the germline V gene, CDR1 is LGHNA and CDR2 is YNFKEQ. V lost 1 base to trimming and J lost 1 base, with 13 bases between them. The CDR3 spans 16 residues. CDR3: CASSQAARADNYGYTF. The CDR3 DNA sequence: TGTGCCAGCAGCCAAGCAGCCAGGGCCGATAACTATGGCTACACCTTC.